At least ten counts were recorded for the clone carrying this T cell receptor beta chain. The data stem from a study of T cells after yellow fever vaccination. Trimming shortened V by 4 bases and J by 0 bases, and 6 bases separated the two germline ends. CDR3 length: 13 residues. CDR1 SGHTA and CDR2 FQGNSA come from the germline V gene. A single record per CDR3 protein comes from TCRdb applying MiXCR to the 5' RACE reads. The sample holds approximately 580,000 distinct CDR3 sequences; 17% are singletons and the top ten take around a sixth. The receptor's source is a man younger than 35 who received the YFV17D yellow fever vaccine. Material: PBMCs, obtained 5 days after the first yellow fever vaccination. This chain uses TRBV7-2 with TRBJ2-5; no clear D gene. The CDR3 region is CASSSPNQETQYF. As DNA, the CDR3 is TGTGCCAGCAGCTCCCCCAACCAAGAGACCCAGTACTTC.